The entry below gives a single TCR beta chain sequence along with its context. The data derive from a study of cytomegalovirus exposure and HLA in healthy donors. Researchers ran the PCR with 60 Vbeta and 13 Jbeta primers. The table came from immunoSEQ multiplex PCR; TCRdb's copy has only in-frame clones and leaves some out. This table has about 120,000 clones, 74% appearing once. The TCR sequence derives from a male donor in good health and CMV-seronegative. The specimen was PBMCs.

CDR3 amino acids: CASSVDQGNTEAFF. The CDR3 DNA follows: TGTGCCAGCAGCGTAGATCAGGGGAACACTGAAGCTTTCTTT. This sequence joins TRBV9 and TRBJ1-1; D possibly corresponds to TRBD1 (5 bases). Germline V gene data show CDR1 as SGDLS and CDR2 as YYNGEE. The ends were cut back, 0 bases at V and 1 base at J, with 7 bases in the middle. The CDR3 length is 14 residues. Full variable domain (outside the CDR3, taken from reference TRBV9 and TRBJ1-1): DSGVTQTPKHLITATGQRVTLRCSPRSGDLSVYWYQQSLDQGLQFLIQYYNGEERAKGNILERFSAQQFPDLHSELNLSSLELGDSALYFCASSVDQGNTEAFFGQGTRLTVV.